This entry describes one T cell receptor (beta chain). Its antigen is still unknown. These data belong to a study of post-analysis software for immune sequencing data. For the study at large: Clinical courses comprised relapsing-remitting, secondary progressive and progressive-relapsing multiple sclerosis.

The library was made from cDNA and included unique molecular identifiers. The yield from around 1 to 10 million T cells was 500,000 or so cDNA molecules in total. TCRdb itself ran the PCR reads through MiXCR, one entry per CDR3 protein. This sample has 600,000 to 750,000 distinct CDR3 sequences; more than 50% occur once, and the top ten carry about 11%. CDR1 is MNHEY and CDR2 is SVGAGI in the germline V gene. The CDR3 sequence is 17 residues long. V shed 2 bases, J shed 8 bases, and the junction held 10 bases outside the gene matches. General study results and limits: Higher frequency in patients than in controls was seen for 5 or 6 TRBV segments, with TRBV5-6, TRBV5-1 and TRBV20-1 among them. Pronounced co-clustering by F measure was evident among identically batched samples. Controls significantly exceeded multiple sclerosis patients in normalized Chao1 diversity.

This chain joins TRBV6-5 and TRBJ2-1; 12 bases map to TRBD1. The clonotype was recovered from a girl aged 2 to 9 with multiple sclerosis. Sequencing was done on a sample of blood. The CDR3, as DNA: TGTGCCAGCAGTTACACGCTGGGACAGGGGGCGCGCTATGAGCAGTTCTTC. It specifies CASSYTLGQGARYEQFF.